This entry describes one T cell receptor beta chain. Its specificity is not known. This sample stems from a study of CD8+CD57+ T cells in acquired aplastic anemia. The study, taken as a whole, reports: Overlap between patients and controls comprised about 30 CD8+ CDR3 sequences.

Whoever was chosen for sequencing had shown CD8+CD57+ cell expansion by flow cytometry. In all patients, the disease was severe acquired aplastic anemia. Between the trimmed V and J ends, which lost 1 base and 5 bases, there was a span of 9 bases. The CDR3 runs 14 residues. Germline CDR1 and CDR2: SGHVS and FNYEAQ. Genomic DNA provided the template from which TCR beta VDJ and CDR3 profiles were obtained. From the reads, TCRdb called clonotypes with MiXCR, one entry per CDR3 protein. The table has 150,000 to 200,000 distinct CDR3 sequences, less than 60% seen once; the top ten hold roughly 1.8%. The TCR was taken from a human donor with aplastic anemia. The rearrangement joins TRBV7-6 to TRBJ2-1, with D uncertain. Material for sequencing was sorted CD4+, CD8+, or CD8+CD57+ T cells (not recorded which) from PBMCs. The CDR3 coding sequence is TGTGCCAGCAGCTTAGATTTCGGACACAATGAGCAGTTCTTC. Translated, it gives CASSLDFGHNEQFF.